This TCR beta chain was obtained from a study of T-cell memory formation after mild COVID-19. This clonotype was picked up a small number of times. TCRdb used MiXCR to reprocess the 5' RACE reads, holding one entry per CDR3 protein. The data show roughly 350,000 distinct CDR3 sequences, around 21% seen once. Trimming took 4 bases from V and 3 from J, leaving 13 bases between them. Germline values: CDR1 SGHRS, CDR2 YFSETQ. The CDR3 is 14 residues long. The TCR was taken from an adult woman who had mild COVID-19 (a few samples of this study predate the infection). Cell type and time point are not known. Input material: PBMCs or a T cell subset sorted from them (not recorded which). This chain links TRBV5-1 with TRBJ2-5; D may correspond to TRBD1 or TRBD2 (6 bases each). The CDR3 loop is CASSAGHREETQYF. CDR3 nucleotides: TGCGCCAGCAGCGCGGGACACCGAGAAGAGACCCAGTACTTC.